The clone carrying this T cell receptor beta chain was detected only a few times. The source of the sample is a study of CD8 T cells in Susac syndrome. Purification of the CD8+ and CD4+ T cells relied on negative isolation, and TEMRA cells underwent FACS enrichment. A quantity of about 0.5 to 1 ug RNA underwent reverse transcription using random hexamers. TCRdb analysed the immunoSEQ multiplex PCR reads with MiXCR anew, one entry per CDR3 protein. The table lists over 100,000 distinct CDR3 sequences, 92% of them singletons. The V end lost 6 bases, the J end lost 0 bases, and 18 bases lay between the germline ends. This CDR3 has 15 residues. CDR1 is SQVTM and CDR2 is ANQGSEA in the germline V gene.

This sequence originates from a human donor in good health. Source material: CD8+ T cells from PBMCs. This chain joins TRBV29-1 and TRBJ2-7; TRBD2 might be the D (7 bases). The CDR3 spells CSVARKGGHSYEQYF. The CDR3 DNA reads TGCAGCGTCGCACGGAAGGGGGGGCACTCCTACGAGCAGTACTTC.